Following are 16 T cell receptor beta chains from one sample sequenced in a study of OX40 agonist ivuxolimab in advanced cancers. Here immunoSEQ multiplex PCR was the method, and the copy in TCRdb shows in-frame clones only, minus some. The table has some 57,000 clones, about 90% seen once. This specimen was CD4+ or CD8+ T cells sorted from blood, taken in a trial of the OX40 agonist ivuxolimab. The receptors here all came from an adult with an advanced solid tumor such as melanoma, head and neck, liver or kidney cancer.

The sample holds one count of this clone. This chain joins TRBV6-1 and TRBJ1-1; D might be TRBD1 (5 bases). This CDR3 is 13 amino acids long. From germline, CDR1 is MNHNS and CDR2 SASEGT. V was trimmed by 3 bases and J by 11 bases, leaving 16 bases between them. CDR3 DNA: TGTGCCAGCAGTGACAAGACAGACGCTAGGGCTTTCTTT. Translation: CASSDKTDARAFF.

The chain is built from TRBV30 and TRBJ1-1; no definite D call. The ends were cut back, 4 bases at V and 5 bases at J, with 11 bases in the middle. Germline values: CDR1 GTSNPN, CDR2 SVGIG (reference sequence). There are 12 residues in the CDR3. The chain's CDR3 is CAWTPTGTEAFF. CDR3 nucleotides: TGTGCCTGGACCCCAACGGGGACTGAAGCTTTCTTT.

J is TRBJ1-2 and V is TRBV7-9, with TRBD1 identical over 7 bases. After removal of 5 bases from V and 2 bases from J, the junction contained 11 bases not matched to a gene. The CDR3 runs to 16 residues. Germline-derived CDR1 and CDR2 are SEHNR and FQNEAQ (reference sequence). The CDR3 sequence is CASSPPFSTGNYGYTF. For the CDR3, the DNA is TGTGCCAGCAGCCCCCCTTTCTCGACAGGGAACTATGGCTACACCTTC.

V gene TRBV9 combines with J gene TRBJ2-5; D gene uncertain. V was cut by 3 bases and J by 0 bases, with 3 bases left in between. CDR1 and CDR2 from the germline V gene are SGDLS and YYNGEE. The CDR3 contains 12 residues. In DNA, the CDR3 is TGTGCCAGCAGCGACAACCAAGAGACCCAGTACTTC. Protein sequence: CASSDNQETQYF.

This clone came up once. This specimen includes other DNA sequences encoding the same CDR3. The V and J genes are TRBV11-2 and TRBJ1-2; D not resolved. V was shortened by 1 base and J by 2 bases, with 8 bases between the two germline ends. Germline assignment: CDR1 SGHAT and CDR2 FQNNGV. This CDR3 is 14 amino acids long. The CDR3 DNA reads as TGTGCCAGCAGCTTAGTTGGAGGGAACTATGGCTACACCTTC. Its translation: CASSLVGGNYGYTF.

V is TRBV30 and J is TRBJ1-2; TRBD1 matches at 7 bases. V lost 1 base to trimming and J lost 6 bases; unmatched junction nucleotides: 11. The CDR3 runs to 15 residues. CDR1 and CDR2 from the germline V gene are GTSNPN and SVGIG (reference sequence). As DNA, the CDR3 is TGTGCCTGGAGTGGGGGCCCGTCGCAGGGGGATGGCTACACCTTC. Its protein is CAWSGGPSQGDGYTF.

The rearrangement links TRBV10-3 to TRBJ2-1; 9 bases line up with TRBD2. This CDR3 has 16 residues. Germline V gene lookup returns CDR1 ENHRY and CDR2 SYGVKD. The ends lost 0 bases at V and 7 bases at J; junction bases unmatched: 7. The CDR3 bases are TGTGCCATCAGTGAGTCCCATAGCGGGGGCTCGAATGAGCAGTTCTTC. Translation gives CAISESHSGGSNEQFF.

V and J are TRBV4-2 and TRBJ1-6; D remains ambiguous. V was pared by 3 bases and J by 6 bases, with 9 bases between. The V gene's germline CDR1 is LGHNA and CDR2 YNFKEQ. There are 14 residues in the CDR3. The CDR3 reads CASSQGASNSPLHF. The CDR3 region has the DNA TGTGCCAGCAGCCAGGGCGCCTCTAATTCACCCCTCCACTTT.

The rearrangement links TRBV28 to TRBJ2-2; no reliable D call. Trimming left V 8 bases short and J 0 bases short, with 16 bases between. CDR3 length: 16 residues. The germline V gene has CDR1 MDHEN and CDR2 SYDVKM. Here the CDR3 reads CASLDPAGSNTGELFF. For the CDR3, the DNA is TGTGCCAGCCTAGACCCGGCAGGATCGAACACCGGGGAGCTGTTTTTT.

The J gene is TRBJ1-2, the V gene TRBV2, with D hard to call. The V end lost 4 bases, the J end lost 5 bases, and 5 bases lay between the germline ends. The CDR3 length is 11 residues. Germline V lookup: CDR1 SNHLY, CDR2 FYNNEI. CDR3 amino acids: CASSAGYGYTF. The CDR3, as DNA: TGTGCCAGCAGTGCAGGATATGGCTACACCTTC. Drawing the rest from reference TRBV2 and TRBJ1-2, the complete variable domain is EPEVTQTPSHQVTQMGQEVILRCVPISNHLYFYWYRQILGQKVEFLVSFYNNEISEKSEIFDDQFSVERPDGSNFTLKIRSTKLEDSAMYFCASSAGYGYTFGSGTRLTVV.

The gene calls are TRBV6-5 and TRBJ1-1; 7 bases map to TRBD1. The length of the CDR3 is 14 residues. CDR1 is MNHEY and CDR2 is SVGAGI in the germline V gene. V lost 6 bases to trimming and J lost 4 bases; unmatched junction nucleotides: 8. Written as DNA, the CDR3 is TGTGCCAGCAGGGATACGACAGGGATCACTGAAGCTTTCTTT. It is translated as CASRDTTGITEAFF.

This clone has just a few counts. V gene TRBV10-3 combines with J gene TRBJ2-3, with 13 positions matching TRBD2. Germline V lookup: CDR1 ENHRY, CDR2 SYGVKD. Losses at the gene ends were 3 bases for V and 1 base for J; bases not matched to a gene: 7. This CDR3 comprises 18 residues. The CDR3 here is CAISETSGGATRTDTQYF. CDR3 nucleotide sequence: TGTGCCATCAGTGAAACTAGCGGGGGGGCCACCCGCACAGATACGCAGTATTTT.

The V gene is TRBV13, the J gene TRBJ2-7; the match to TRBD2 covers 10 bases. The germline V gene has CDR1 PRHDT and CDR2 FYEKMQ (reference sequence). CDR3 size: 14 residues. V lost 2 bases to trimming and J lost 6 bases; unmatched junction nucleotides: 4. The CDR3 sequence is CASSLSSGRPEQYV. The CDR3 bases are TGTGCCAGCAGCTTATCTAGCGGGAGACCCGAGCAGTACGTC.

The chain has TRBV2 and TRBJ2-3, with 12 bases that match TRBD2. The J segment lost 5 bases and the V segment lost 6 bases, leaving 9 bases of the junction unmatched. Germline CDR1 is SNHLY and CDR2 is FYNNEI. This CDR3 comprises 16 residues. The CDR3 DNA sequence: TGTGCCAGCAGCGTCGGGACTAGCGGGCCGGGAGATACGCAGTATTTT. Translated: CASSVGTSGPGDTQYF.

The chain joins TRBV27 to TRBJ2-1, with D tentatively TRBD1 (5 bases). The CDR3 contains 13 residues. The ends were cut back, 2 bases at V and 8 bases at J, with 10 bases in the middle. CDR1 and CDR2 from the germline V gene are MNHEY and SMNVEV (reference sequence). CDR3 nucleotide sequence: TGTGCCAGCAGTTTAGCAGGGTGGCATGAGCAGTTCTTC. As protein: CASSLAGWHEQFF.

V and J are TRBV6-5 and TRBJ2-5, with a tentative D call TRBD1 (5 bases). The V and J ends lost 7 bases and 5 bases respectively, with 14 bases between them. The CDR3 has 13 residues. CDR1 MNHEY and CDR2 SVGAGI come from the germline V gene. In DNA, the CDR3 is TGTGCCAGCACCTATGGGGCCCGGGAGACCCAGTACTTC. Translating it yields CASTYGARETQYF.